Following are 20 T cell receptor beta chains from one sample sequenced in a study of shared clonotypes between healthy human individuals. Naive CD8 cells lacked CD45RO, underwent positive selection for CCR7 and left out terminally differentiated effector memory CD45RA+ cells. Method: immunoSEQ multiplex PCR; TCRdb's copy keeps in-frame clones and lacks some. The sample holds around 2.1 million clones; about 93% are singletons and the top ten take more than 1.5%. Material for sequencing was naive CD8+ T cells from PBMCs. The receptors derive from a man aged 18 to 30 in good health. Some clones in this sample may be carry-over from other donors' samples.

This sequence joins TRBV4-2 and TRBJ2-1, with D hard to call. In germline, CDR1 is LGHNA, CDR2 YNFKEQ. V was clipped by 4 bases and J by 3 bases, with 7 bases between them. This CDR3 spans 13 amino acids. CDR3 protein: CASSLPIYNEQFF. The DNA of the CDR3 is TGTGCCAGCAGCCTACCCATCTACAATGAGCAGTTCTTC.

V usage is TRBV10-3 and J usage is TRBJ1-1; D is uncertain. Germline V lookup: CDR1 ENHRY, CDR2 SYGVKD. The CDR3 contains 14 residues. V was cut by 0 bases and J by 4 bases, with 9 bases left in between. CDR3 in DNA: TGTGCCATCAGTGAGTCAGTAGGCCGCACTGAAGCTTTCTTT. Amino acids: CAISESVGRTEAFF.

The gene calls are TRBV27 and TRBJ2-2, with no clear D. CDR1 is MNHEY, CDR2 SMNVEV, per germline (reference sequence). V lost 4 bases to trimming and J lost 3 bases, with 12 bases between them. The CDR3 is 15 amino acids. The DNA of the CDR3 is TGTGCCAGCAGTTCCGCCTTGGTCCACACCGGGGAGCTGTTTTTT. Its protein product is CASSSALVHTGELFF.

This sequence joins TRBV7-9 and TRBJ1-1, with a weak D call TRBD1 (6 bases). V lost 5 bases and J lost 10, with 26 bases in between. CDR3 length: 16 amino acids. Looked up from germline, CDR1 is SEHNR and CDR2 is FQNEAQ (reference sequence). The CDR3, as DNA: TGTGCCAGCAGCCCTCGGGGAGAGGGGGTGGAGGAGGGAGCTTTCTTT. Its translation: CASSPRGEGVEEGAFF.

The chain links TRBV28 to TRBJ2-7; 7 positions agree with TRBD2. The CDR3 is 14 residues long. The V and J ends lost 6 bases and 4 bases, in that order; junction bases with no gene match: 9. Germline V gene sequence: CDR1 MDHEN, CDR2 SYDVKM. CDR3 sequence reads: CASSYPGGNYEQYF. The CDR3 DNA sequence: TGTGCCAGCAGCTACCCGGGGGGTAATTACGAGCAGTACTTC. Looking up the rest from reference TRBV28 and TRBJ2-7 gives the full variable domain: DVKVTQSSRYLVKRTGEKVFLECVQDMDHENMFWYRQDPGLGLRLIYFSYDVKMKEKGDIPEGYSVSREKKERFSLILESASTNQTSMYLCASSYPGGNYEQYFGPGTRLTVT.

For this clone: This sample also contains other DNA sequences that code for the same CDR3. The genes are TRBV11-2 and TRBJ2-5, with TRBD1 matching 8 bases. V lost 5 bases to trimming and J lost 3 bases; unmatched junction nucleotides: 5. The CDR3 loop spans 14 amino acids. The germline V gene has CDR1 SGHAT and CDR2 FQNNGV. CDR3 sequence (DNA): TGTGCCAGCAGCCTAACAGGGGGGAAAGAGACCCAGTACTTC. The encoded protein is CASSLTGGKETQYF.

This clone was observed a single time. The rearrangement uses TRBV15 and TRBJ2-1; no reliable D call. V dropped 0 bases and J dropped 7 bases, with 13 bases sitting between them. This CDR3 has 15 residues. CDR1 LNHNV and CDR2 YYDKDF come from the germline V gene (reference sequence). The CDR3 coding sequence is TGTGCCACCAGCAGAGAGAGAGGTCGGTGGAATGAGCAGTTCTTC. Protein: CATSRERGRWNEQFF. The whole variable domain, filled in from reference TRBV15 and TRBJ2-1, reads DAMVIQNPRYQVTQFGKPVTLSCSQTLNHNVMYWYQQKSSQAPKLLFHYYDKDFNNEADTPDNFQSRRPNTSFCFLDIRSPGLGDTAMYLCATSRERGRWNEQFFGPGTRLTVL.

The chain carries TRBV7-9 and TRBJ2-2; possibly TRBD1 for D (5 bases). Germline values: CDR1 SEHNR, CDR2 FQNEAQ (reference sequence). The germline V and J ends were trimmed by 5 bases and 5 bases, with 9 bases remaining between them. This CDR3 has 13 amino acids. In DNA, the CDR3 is TGTGCCAGCAGCACCCGACAGACCGGGGAGCTGTTTTTT. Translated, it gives CASSTRQTGELFF.

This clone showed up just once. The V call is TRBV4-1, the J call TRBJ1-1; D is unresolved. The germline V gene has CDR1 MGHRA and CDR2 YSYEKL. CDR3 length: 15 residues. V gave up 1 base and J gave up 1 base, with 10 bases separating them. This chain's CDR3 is CASSQVYRENTEAFF. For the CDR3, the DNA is TGCGCCAGCAGCCAAGTATATAGGGAGAACACTGAAGCTTTCTTT.

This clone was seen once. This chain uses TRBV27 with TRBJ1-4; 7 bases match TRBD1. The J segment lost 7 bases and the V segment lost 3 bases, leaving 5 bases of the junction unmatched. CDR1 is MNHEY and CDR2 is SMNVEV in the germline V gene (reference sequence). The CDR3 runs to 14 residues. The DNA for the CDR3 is TGTGCCAGCAGTTTTGGCGGGACAGTTGAAAAACTGTTTTTT. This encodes CASSFGGTVEKLFF.

The CDR3 region has the DNA TGTGCCAGCTGGGGGCTAGCGGGAGCCAAAAACATTCAGTACTTC. Amino acid sequence: CASWGLAGAKNIQYF. The chain combines TRBV27 with TRBJ2-4, with 8 bases matching TRBD2. Trimming cost V 8 bases and J 0 bases; bases outside gene matches: 6. CDR1 and CDR2 from the germline V gene are MNHEY and SMNVEV (reference sequence). The CDR3 is 15 amino acids.

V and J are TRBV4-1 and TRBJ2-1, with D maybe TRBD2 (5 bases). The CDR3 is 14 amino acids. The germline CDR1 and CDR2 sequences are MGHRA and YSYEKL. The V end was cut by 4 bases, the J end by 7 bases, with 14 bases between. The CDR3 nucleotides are TGCGCCAGCAGCCCCCACGGGGTTTGGAATGAGCAGTTCTTC. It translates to CASSPHGVWNEQFF.

CDR3 in DNA: TGTGCCAGCAGCCAATGGGGGGAAACGAAAAACATTCAGTACTTC. It yields the protein CASSQWGETKNIQYF. V gene TRBV14 combines with J gene TRBJ2-4, with a weak D call TRBD2 (6 bases). Germline assignment: CDR1 SGHDN and CDR2 FVKESK. The CDR3 is 15 residues long. Trimming took 2 bases from V and 4 from J, leaving 12 bases between them.

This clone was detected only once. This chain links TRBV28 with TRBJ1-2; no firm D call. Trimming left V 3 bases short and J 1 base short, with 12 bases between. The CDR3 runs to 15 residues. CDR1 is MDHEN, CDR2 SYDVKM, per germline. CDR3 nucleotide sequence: TGTGCCAGCAGTTTTACGCTTCGGCTTAACTATGGCTACACCTTC. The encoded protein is CASSFTLRLNYGYTF.

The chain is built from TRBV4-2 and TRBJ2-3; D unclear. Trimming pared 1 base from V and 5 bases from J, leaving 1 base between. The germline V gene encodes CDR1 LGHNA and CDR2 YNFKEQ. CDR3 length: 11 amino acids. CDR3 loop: CASSQGDTQYF. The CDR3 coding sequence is TGTGCCAGCAGCCAAGGAGATACGCAGTATTTT.

The CDR3: CASRLVAAVSYNEQFF. CDR3 coding DNA: TGTGCCAGCAGATTGGTGGCGGCGGTCTCCTACAATGAGCAGTTCTTC. The chain is built from TRBV27 and TRBJ2-1; no reliable D call. The CDR3 consists of 16 residues. V was clipped by 6 bases and J by 0 bases, with 15 bases between them. Germline V gene sequence: CDR1 MNHEY, CDR2 SMNVEV (reference sequence).

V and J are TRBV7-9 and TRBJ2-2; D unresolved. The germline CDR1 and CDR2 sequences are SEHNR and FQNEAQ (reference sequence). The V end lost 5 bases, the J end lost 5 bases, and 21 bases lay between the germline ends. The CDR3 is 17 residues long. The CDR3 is CASSIGADEMRTGELFF. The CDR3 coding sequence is TGTGCCAGCAGCATTGGCGCGGACGAAATGAGGACCGGGGAGCTGTTTTTT. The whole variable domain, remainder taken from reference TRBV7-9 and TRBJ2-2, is DTGVSQNPRHKITKRGQNVTFRCDPISEHNRLYWYRQTLGQGPEFLTYFQNEAQLEKSRLLSDRFSAERPKGSFSTLEIQRTEQGDSAMYLCASSIGADEMRTGELFFGEGSRLTVL.

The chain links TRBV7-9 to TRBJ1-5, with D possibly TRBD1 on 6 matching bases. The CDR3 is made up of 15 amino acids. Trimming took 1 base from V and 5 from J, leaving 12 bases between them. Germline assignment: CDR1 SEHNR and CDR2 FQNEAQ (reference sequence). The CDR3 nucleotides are TGTGCCAGCAGCTTAGGGAGGACAGAAGATCAGCCCCAGCATTTT. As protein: CASSLGRTEDQPQHF. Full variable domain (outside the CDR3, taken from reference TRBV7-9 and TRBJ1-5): DTGVSQNPRHKITKRGQNVTFRCDPISEHNRLYWYRQTLGQGPEFLTYFQNEAQLEKSRLLSDRFSAERPKGSFSTLEIQRTEQGDSAMYLCASSLGRTEDQPQHFGDGTRLSIL.

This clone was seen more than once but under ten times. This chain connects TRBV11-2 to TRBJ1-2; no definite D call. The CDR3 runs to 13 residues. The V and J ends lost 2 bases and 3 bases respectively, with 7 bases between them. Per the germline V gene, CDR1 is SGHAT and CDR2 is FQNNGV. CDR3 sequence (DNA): TGTGCCAGCAGCTTATCGACACACTATGGCTACACCTTC. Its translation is CASSLSTHYGYTF.

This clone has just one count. The CDR3 DNA sequence: TGCAGCGTACCGGGACAGAGTTACACAGATACGCAGTATTTT. It codes for CSVPGQSYTDTQYF. This rearrangement joins TRBV29-1 to TRBJ2-3; 7 bases are a match to TRBD1. The junction had 8 bases not matched to a gene; V was cut back by 6 bases and J by 2 bases. The CDR3 covers 14 residues. Germline V lookup: CDR1 SQVTM, CDR2 ANQGSEA.